This T cell receptor (beta chain) was documented in a study of blood T cell repertoires in COVID-19. The data were produced by immunoSEQ multiplex PCR, yet TCRdb's version contains in-frame clones alone and is incomplete. The data contain 450,000 or so clones, 85% to 90% of them singletons. V lost 2 bases and J lost 2, with 10 bases in between. The CDR3 totals 15 residues. CDR1 is WSHSY and CDR2 is SAAADI in the germline V gene. The TCR comes from a man aged 18 to 29 with COVID-19, enrolled during active disease. The genes are TRBV10-2 and TRBJ1-3; TRBD1 is a possible D gene (5 bases). The sequenced sample was peripheral blood. Here the CDR3 reads CASSEGRRAGNTIYF. The CDR3 DNA reads TGCGCCAGCAGTGAGGGCCGCAGGGCTGGAAACACCATATATTTT.